This T cell receptor (beta chain) came from a study of OX40 agonist ivuxolimab in advanced cancers. V was clipped by 9 bases and J by 7 bases; unmatched bases: 15. The germline gives CDR1 LNHDA, CDR2 SQIVND (reference sequence). The CDR3 consists of 14 residues. This clone was counted only a few times. Using immunoSEQ multiplex PCR, the repertoire was profiled, and TCRdb retains in-frame clones only, with some absent. This sample has more than 40,000 clones, with 84% found just once. Sequencing used CD4+ or CD8+ T cells sorted from blood, obtained in a trial of the OX40 agonist ivuxolimab. This receptor was identified in an adult with an advanced solid tumor such as melanoma, head and neck, liver or kidney cancer. The chain joins TRBV19 to TRBJ2-7; 7 positions match TRBD1. CDR3 amino acids: CASRGGDRAGEQYF. The CDR3 DNA sequence: TGTGCCAGCCGAGGAGGCGACAGGGCAGGTGAGCAGTACTTC.